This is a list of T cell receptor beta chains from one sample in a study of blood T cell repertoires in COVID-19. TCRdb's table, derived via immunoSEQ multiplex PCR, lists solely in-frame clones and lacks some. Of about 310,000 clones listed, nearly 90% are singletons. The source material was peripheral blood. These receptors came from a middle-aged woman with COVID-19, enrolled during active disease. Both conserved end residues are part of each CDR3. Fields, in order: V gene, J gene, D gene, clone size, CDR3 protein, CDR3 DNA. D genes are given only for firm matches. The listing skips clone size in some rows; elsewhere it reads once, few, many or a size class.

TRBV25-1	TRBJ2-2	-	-	CASRDKNTGELFF	TGTGCCAGCAGGGACAAGAACACCGGGGAGCTGTTTTTT
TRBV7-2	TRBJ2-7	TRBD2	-	CASSLVVSGGYEQYF	TGTGCCAGCAGCTTAGTAGTATCCGGGGGGTACGAGCAGTACTTC
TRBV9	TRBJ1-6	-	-	CASSANPTRDVGGRGSPLHF	TGTGCCAGCAGCGCAAACCCCACCCGGGACGTAGGGGGTAGAGGATCACCCCTCCACTTT
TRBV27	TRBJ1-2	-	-	CASSLRSAVASYGYTF	TGTGCCAGCAGTTTACGGTCGGCGGTCGCATCCTATGGCTACACCTTC
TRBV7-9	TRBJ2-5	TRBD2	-	CASSFSGGAETQYF	TGTGCCAGCAGCTTTAGCGGGGGGGCGGAGACCCAGTACTTC
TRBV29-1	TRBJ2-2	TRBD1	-	CSVARTGVTGELFF	TGCAGCGTTGCTAGGACAGGGGTAACCGGGGAGCTGTTTTTT
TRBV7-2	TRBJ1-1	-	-	CASSSQPGGTEAFF	TGTGCCAGCAGCTCCCAGCCGGGGGGGACTGAAGCTTTCTTT
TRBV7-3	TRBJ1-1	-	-	CASSFGGDTEAFF	TGTGCCAGCAGCTTCGGGGGGGATACTGAAGCTTTCTTT
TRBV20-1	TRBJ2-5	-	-	CSARRETQYF	TGCAGTGCTAGACGAGAGACCCAGTACTTC
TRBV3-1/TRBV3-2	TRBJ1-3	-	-	CASSQGDLSGNTIYF	TGTGCCAGCAGCCAAGGGGACTTGTCTGGAAACACCATATATTTT
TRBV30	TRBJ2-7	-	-	CAWRTTSYEQYF	TGTGCCTGGAGGACAACAAGCTACGAGCAGTACTTC
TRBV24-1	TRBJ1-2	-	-	CATSDYSWGYTF	TGTGCCACCAGCGACTATAGTTGGGGCTACACCTTC
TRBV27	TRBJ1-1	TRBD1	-	CASRKNRQGRRTEAFF	TGTGCCAGCAGAAAGAACCGACAGGGGAGGAGGACTGAAGCTTTCTTT
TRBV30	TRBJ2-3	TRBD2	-	CAWSVVAGPGGTQYF	TGTGCCTGGAGTGTTGTAGCGGGCCCTGGGGGTACGCAGTATTTT
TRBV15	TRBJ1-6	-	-	CATSRDSVYNSPLHF	TGTGCCACCAGCAGAGATAGCGTCTATAATTCACCCCTCCACTTT
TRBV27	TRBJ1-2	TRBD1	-	CASSPRQGNYGYTF	TGTGCCAGCAGCCCAAGACAGGGCAACTATGGCTACACCTTC
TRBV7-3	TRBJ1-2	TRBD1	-	CASSKGQGAGYTF	TGTGCCAGCAGCAAGGGACAGGGGGCCGGCTACACCTTC
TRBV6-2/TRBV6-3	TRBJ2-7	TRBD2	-	CASSYPGLAPNEQYF	TGTGCCAGCAGTTACCCGGGACTAGCTCCAAACGAGCAGTACTTC
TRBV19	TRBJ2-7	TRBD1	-	CASSKRQGSGGLEQYF	TGTGCCAGTAGTAAAAGACAGGGTTCGGGCGGCCTCGAGCAGTACTTC
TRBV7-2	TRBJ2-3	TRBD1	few	CASSLAGQGGDTQYF	TGTGCCAGCAGCTTAGCGGGACAGGGGGGAGATACGCAGTATTTT
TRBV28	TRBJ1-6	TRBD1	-	CASSPSGQGNSPLHF	TGTGCCAGCAGCCCATCGGGACAGGGCAATTCACCCCTCCACTTT
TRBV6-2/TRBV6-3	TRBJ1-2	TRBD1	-	CASSPRDRGRPGGYTF	TGTGCCAGCAGTCCCCGGGACAGGGGCCGCCCGGGTGGCTACACCTTC
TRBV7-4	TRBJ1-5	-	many	CASSSGGEIQPQHF	TGTGCCAGCAGCTCAGGCGGGGAGATCCAGCCCCAGCATTTT
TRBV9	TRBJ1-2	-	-	CASSASGRTRWDYGYTF	TGTGCCAGCAGCGCCTCGGGGAGAACGAGGTGGGACTATGGCTACACCTTC
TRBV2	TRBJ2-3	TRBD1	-	CASSDRGGTDTQYF	TGTGCCAGCAGCGACAGGGGAGGTACAGATACGCAGTATTTT
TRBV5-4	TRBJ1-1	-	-	CASSLGLVGDTEAFF	TGTGCCAGCAGCTTGGGGTTAGTTGGTGACACTGAAGCTTTCTTT
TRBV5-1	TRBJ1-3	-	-	CASSPDLGADTIYF	TGCGCCAGCAGCCCTGATTTGGGGGCTGACACCATATATTTT
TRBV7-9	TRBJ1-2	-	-	CASSLRGGADYGYTF	TGTGCCAGCAGCTTACGAGGAGGGGCTGACTATGGCTACACCTTC
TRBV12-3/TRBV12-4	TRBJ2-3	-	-	CASSRSGTDTQYF	TGTGCCAGCAGTCGTAGCGGCACAGATACGCAGTATTTT
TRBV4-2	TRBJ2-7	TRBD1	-	CASSPGQGSYEQYF	TGTGCCAGCAGCCCCGGACAGGGCTCCTACGAGCAGTACTTC
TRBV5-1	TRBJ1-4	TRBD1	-	CASSQDRGGLDEKLFF	TGCGCCAGCAGCCAGGACAGGGGAGGCTTAGATGAAAAACTGTTTTTT
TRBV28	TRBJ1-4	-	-	CASSSTGWANEKLFF	TGTGCCAGCAGTTCTACAGGGTGGGCTAATGAAAAACTGTTTTTT
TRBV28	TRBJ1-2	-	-	CASSFLVEIMYGYTF	TGTGCCAGCAGTTTTCTCGTGGAGATAATGTATGGCTACACCTTC
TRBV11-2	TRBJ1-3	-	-	CASSTPRGGRNTIYF	TGTGCCAGCAGCACACCACGGGGGGGCCGAAACACCATATATTTT
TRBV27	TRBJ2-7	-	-	CASRTPGWASYEQYF	TGTGCCAGCAGGACCCCCGGATGGGCCTCCTACGAGCAGTACTTC
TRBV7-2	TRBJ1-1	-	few	CASSLEGVYFEMNTEAFF	TGTGCCAGCAGCTTAGAAGGGGTATATTTTGAAATGAACACTGAAGCTTTCTTT
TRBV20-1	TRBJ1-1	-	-	CSAPLNTEAFF	TGCAGTGCTCCCTTGAACACTGAAGCTTTCTTT
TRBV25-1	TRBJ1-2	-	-	CASSIPGQAGMGYGYTF	TGTGCCAGCAGTATACCGGGACAAGCCGGGATGGGGTATGGCTACACCTTC
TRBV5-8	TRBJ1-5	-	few	CASINGQANNQPQHF	TGTGCCAGCATTAATGGGCAGGCTAACAATCAGCCCCAGCATTTT
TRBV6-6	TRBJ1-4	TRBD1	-	CASKKGALNEKLFF	TGTGCCAGCAAGAAGGGGGCTCTTAATGAAAAACTGTTTTTT
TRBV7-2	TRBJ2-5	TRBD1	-	CASSYNRGKETQYF	TGTGCCAGCAGCTACAACAGGGGGAAGGAGACCCAGTACTTC